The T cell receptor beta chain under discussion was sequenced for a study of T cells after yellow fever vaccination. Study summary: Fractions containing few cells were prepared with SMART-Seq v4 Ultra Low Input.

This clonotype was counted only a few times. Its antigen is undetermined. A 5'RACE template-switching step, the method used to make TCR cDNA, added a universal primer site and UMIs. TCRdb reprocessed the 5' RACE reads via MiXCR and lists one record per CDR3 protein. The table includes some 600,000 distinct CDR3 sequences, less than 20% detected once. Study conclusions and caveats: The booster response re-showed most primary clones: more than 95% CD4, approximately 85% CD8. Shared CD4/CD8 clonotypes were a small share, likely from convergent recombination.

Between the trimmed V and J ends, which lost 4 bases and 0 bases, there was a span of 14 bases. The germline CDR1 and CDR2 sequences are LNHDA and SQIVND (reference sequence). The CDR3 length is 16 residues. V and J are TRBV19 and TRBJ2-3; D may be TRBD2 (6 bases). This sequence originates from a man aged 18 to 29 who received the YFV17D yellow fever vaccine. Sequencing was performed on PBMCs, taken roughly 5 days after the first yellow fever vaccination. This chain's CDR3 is CASSNWEETSTDTQYF. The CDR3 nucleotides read TGTGCCAGTAGTAACTGGGAGGAGACTAGCACAGATACGCAGTATTTT.